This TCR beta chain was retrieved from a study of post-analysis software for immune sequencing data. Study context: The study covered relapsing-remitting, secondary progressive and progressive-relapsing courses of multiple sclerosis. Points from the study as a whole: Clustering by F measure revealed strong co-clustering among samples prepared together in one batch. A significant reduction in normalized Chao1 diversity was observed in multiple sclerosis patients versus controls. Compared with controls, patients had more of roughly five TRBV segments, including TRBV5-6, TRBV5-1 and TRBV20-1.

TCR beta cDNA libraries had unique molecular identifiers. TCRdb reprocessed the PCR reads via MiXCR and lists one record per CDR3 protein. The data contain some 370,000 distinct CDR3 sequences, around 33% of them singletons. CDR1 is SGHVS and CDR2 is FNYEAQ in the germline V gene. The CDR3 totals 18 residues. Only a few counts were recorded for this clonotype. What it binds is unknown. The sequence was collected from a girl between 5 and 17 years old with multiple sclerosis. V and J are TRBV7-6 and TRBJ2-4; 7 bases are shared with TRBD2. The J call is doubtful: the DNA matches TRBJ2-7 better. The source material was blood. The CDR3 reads CASSPSGVRAGYPYEQYF. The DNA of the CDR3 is TGTGCCAGCAGCCCCTCGGGGGTACGAGCGGGGTATCCCTACGAGCAGTACTTC.